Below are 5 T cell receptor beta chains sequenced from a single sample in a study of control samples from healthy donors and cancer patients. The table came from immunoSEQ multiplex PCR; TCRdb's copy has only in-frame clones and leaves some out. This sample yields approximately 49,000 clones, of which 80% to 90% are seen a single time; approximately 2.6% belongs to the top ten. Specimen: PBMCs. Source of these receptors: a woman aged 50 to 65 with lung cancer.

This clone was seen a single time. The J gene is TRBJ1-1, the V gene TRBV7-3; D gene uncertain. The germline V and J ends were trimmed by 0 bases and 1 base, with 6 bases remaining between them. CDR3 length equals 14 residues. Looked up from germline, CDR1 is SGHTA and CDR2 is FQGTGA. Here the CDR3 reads CASSLTAGNTEAFF. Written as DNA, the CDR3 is TGTGCCAGCAGCTTAACGGCAGGGAACACTGAAGCTTTCTTT.

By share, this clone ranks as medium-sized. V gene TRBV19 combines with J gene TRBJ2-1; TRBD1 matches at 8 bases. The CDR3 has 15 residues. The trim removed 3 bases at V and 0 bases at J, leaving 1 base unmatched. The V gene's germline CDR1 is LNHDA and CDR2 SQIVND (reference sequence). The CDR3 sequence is CASSMGQASYNEQFF. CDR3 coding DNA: TGTGCCAGTAGTATGGGACAGGCCTCCTACAATGAGCAGTTCTTC.

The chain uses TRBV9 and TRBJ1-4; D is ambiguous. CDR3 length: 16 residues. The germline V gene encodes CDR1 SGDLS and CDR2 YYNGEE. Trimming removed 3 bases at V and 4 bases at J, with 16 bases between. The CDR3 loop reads CASSAQVAVDNEKLFF. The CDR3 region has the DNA TGTGCCAGCAGCGCCCAGGTGGCGGTAGATAATGAAAAACTGTTTTTT.

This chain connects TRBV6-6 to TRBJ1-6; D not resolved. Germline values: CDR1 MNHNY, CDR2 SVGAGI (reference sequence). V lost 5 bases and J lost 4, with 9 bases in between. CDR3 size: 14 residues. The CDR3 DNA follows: TGTGCCAGCAGTCCTTTCCCATATAATTCACCCCTCCACTTT. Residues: CASSPFPYNSPLHF.

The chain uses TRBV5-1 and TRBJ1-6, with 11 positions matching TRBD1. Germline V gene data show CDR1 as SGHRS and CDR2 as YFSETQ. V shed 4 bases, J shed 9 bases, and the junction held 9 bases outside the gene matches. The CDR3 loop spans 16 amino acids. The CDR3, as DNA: TGCGCCAGCAGCCTATGGACAGGGGGCATTGGTTCACCCCTCCACTTT. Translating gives CASSLWTGGIGSPLHF.